This TCR beta chain was found in a study of Ad26.COV2.S vaccination and SARS-CoV-2 variants. At the level of the study: Ad26.COV2.S arm of COV1001 included the donor. Once or twice, 56 days apart, Ad26.COV2.S was delivered intramuscularly.

Clones were read by immunoSEQ multiplex PCR, and TCRdb kept only the in-frame ones, dropping some. The repertoire holds 350,000 to 500,000 clones, with roughly 87% as singletons. The CDR3 consists of 14 residues. V gave up 5 bases and J gave up 7 bases; unmatched junction bases: 4. Germline V CDR1 and CDR2: SGHAT, FQNNGV. Whole-study results and caveats: There was reportedly substantial breadth in spike-specific CD8+ and CD4+ T cell responses after vaccination.

Treatment defined: around 19 received Ad26.COV2.S at low or high dose, single or two shots; a few received placebo; per-sample allocation not given. The study sampled participants on day 63 after the first vaccine or placebo injection. Details on this clone: Antigen: not known.

The chain is built from TRBV11-2 and TRBJ2-1, with 11 nucleotides matching TRBD2. This clonotype originated in a person aged 18-60 years who received the Ad26.COV2.S COVID-19 vaccine or a placebo. Material: peripheral blood, obtained in a trial of Ad26.COV2.S vaccine versus placebo. The CDR3 reads CASSLRLAGNEQFF. CDR3 bases: TGTGCCAGCAGCCTACGACTAGCGGGGAATGAGCAGTTCTTC.